A single sample is the source of the 19 T cell receptor beta chains below, sequenced in a study of blood T cell repertoires in COVID-19. The method was immunoSEQ multiplex PCR; TCRdb's version includes in-frame clones alone and lacks a portion of them. The table has 150,000 to 200,000 clones, around 85% seen once. The material sequenced was peripheral blood. The source is a human donor in a cohort sampled during active COVID-19.

The chain is built from TRBV19 and TRBJ1-4; a weak D match, TRBD1 (5 bases). CDR3 size: 13 residues. In germline, CDR1 is LNHDA, CDR2 SQIVND (reference sequence). Trimming stripped 8 bases from V and 7 bases from J, with 14 bases between. CDR3 region: CASADHGGEKLFF. The CDR3 nucleotides are TGTGCCAGTGCCGACCACGGGGGTGAAAAACTGTTTTTT. The full variable domain, completed using reference TRBV19 and TRBJ1-4, is DGGITQSPKYLFRKEGQNVTLSCEQNLNHDAMYWYRQDPGQGLRLIYYSQIVNDFQKGDIAEGYSVSREKKESFPLTVTSAQKNPTAFYLCASADHGGEKLFFGSGTQLSVL.

This clone turned up a few times. This chain links TRBV5-4 with TRBJ2-7; D remains ambiguous. Trimming cost V 0 bases and J 4 bases, with 8 bases left between them. Germline V gene data show CDR1 as SGHNT and CDR2 as YYREEE (reference sequence). The CDR3 is 13 amino acids. This CDR3 is CASSLGARYEQYF. CDR3 nucleotide sequence: TGTGCCAGCAGCTTGGGGGCCCGATACGAGCAGTACTTC.

The chain carries TRBV27 and TRBJ2-2; 11 nucleotides match TRBD2. This CDR3 is 16 amino acids long. Germline CDR1 is MNHEY and CDR2 is SMNVEV (reference sequence). V gave up 6 bases and J gave up 3 bases; unmatched junction bases: 6. CDR3 sequence: CASRFSGRADTGELFF. The CDR3 nucleotides read TGTGCCAGCAGATTTAGCGGGAGGGCCGACACCGGGGAGCTGTTTTTT.

J is TRBJ1-2 and V is TRBV28; weak D call: TRBD1 (5 bases). This CDR3 comprises 15 residues. With 5 bases removed from V and 3 bases from J, the gap between germline ends came to 16 bases. Germline CDR1 is MDHEN and CDR2 is SYDVKM. The CDR3 loop reads CASSVAGVGYYGYTF. CDR3 in DNA: TGTGCCAGCAGTGTAGCGGGGGTGGGGTACTATGGCTACACCTTC.

The chain recombines TRBV30 with TRBJ2-7, with a possible D match to TRBD1 (5 bases). Trimming left V 0 bases short and J 6 bases short, with 9 bases between. CDR1 is GTSNPN and CDR2 is SVGIG in the germline V gene (reference sequence). The CDR3 has 12 amino acids. CDR3 nucleotide sequence: TGTGCCTGGAGTGTATCAAGGGGCGAGCAGTACTTC. Translation: CAWSVSRGEQYF.

The V call is TRBV28, the J call TRBJ2-7, with TRBD1 matching over 9 bases. V was pared by 4 bases and J by 4 bases, with 11 bases of the junction left unmatched. The CDR3 consists of 16 residues. Germline lookup yields CDR1 MDHEN and CDR2 SYDVKM. This CDR3 is CASSSHLRDREYEQYF. For the CDR3, the DNA is TGTGCCAGCAGTTCTCACCTCCGGGACAGGGAATACGAGCAGTACTTC.

This rearrangement joins TRBV5-1 to TRBJ2-7, with TRBD1 matching 7 bases. Losses at the gene ends were 3 bases for V and 2 bases for J; bases not matched to a gene: 5. CDR1 SGHRS and CDR2 YFSETQ come from the germline V gene. The CDR3 loop spans 14 amino acids. The CDR3 coding sequence is TGCGCCAGCAGCTCGGGACAGACAACCTACGAGCAGTACTTC. Its translation: CASSSGQTTYEQYF.

V gene TRBV25-1 combines with J gene TRBJ2-2; the match to TRBD1 covers 8 bases. This CDR3 region has 15 residues. Unmatched junction bases numbered 4, after V lost 2 bases and J lost 5 bases. The germline V gene has CDR1 MGHDK and CDR2 SYGVNS. The CDR3, as DNA: TGTGCCAGCAGTGAACAGGGGGCACGAACCGGGGAGCTGTTTTTT. It codes for CASSEQGARTGELFF.

This clone was seen just once. The chain has TRBV5-5 and TRBJ2-7; 10 positions match TRBD2. Per germline, CDR1 SGHKS and CDR2 YYEKEE (reference sequence). With 4 bases clipped from V and 4 bases from J, the junction kept 5 bases outside the gene matches. This CDR3 is built from 14 residues. The DNA for the CDR3 is TGTGCCAGCAGCGGGAGTAGCGGGAGGTACGAGCAGTACTTC. It is translated as CASSGSSGRYEQYF.

J is TRBJ1-6 and V is TRBV4-1, with unresolved D. Trimming stripped 4 bases from V and 5 bases from J, with 12 bases between. This CDR3 spans 15 amino acids. The germline CDR1 and CDR2 sequences are MGHRA and YSYEKL. The CDR3 loop reads CASSRFHSDNSPLHF. Here the CDR3 DNA reads TGCGCCAGCAGCCGATTCCACAGTGATAATTCACCCCTCCACTTT.

J is TRBJ1-3 and V is TRBV6-1; D call uncertain. V was clipped by 2 bases and J by 0 bases, with 8 bases between them. This CDR3 is built from 15 residues. Germline V gene lookup returns CDR1 MNHNS and CDR2 SASEGT. CDR3 sequence (DNA): TGTGCCAGCAGTGAACAGGCGAACTCTGGAAACACCATATATTTT. Its translation is CASSEQANSGNTIYF.

V is TRBV7-3 and J is TRBJ2-2; 7 bases agree with TRBD2. The CDR3 sequence is 16 residues long. The V segment lost 2 bases and the J segment 5 bases; nucleotides outside the gene matches: 8. Germline V lookup: CDR1 SGHTA, CDR2 FQGTGA. DNA of the CDR3: TGTGCCAGCAGCTTATCGGCGGGAGTAAAAACCGGGGAGCTGTTTTTT. This encodes CASSLSAGVKTGELFF. Together with reference TRBV7-3 and TRBJ2-2, the CDR3 gives the full variable domain: GAGVSQTPSNKVTEKGKYVELRCDPISGHTALYWYRQSLGQGPEFLIYFQGTGAADDSGLPNDRFFAVRPEGSVSTLKIQRTERGDSAVYLCASSLSAGVKTGELFFGEGSRLTVL.

V is TRBV6-6 and J is TRBJ1-5, with D possibly being TRBD1 (5 bases). V gave up 5 bases and J gave up 1 base, with 15 bases separating them. Germline CDR1 is MNHNY and CDR2 is SVGAGI (reference sequence). The CDR3 has 16 residues. The CDR3 DNA sequence: TGTGCCAGCAGTACAGGACGGGGGTTGAGCAATCAGCCCCAGCATTTT. It yields the protein CASSTGRGLSNQPQHF.

This chain joins TRBV30 and TRBJ2-5; D unresolved. The germline V and J ends were trimmed by 5 bases and 4 bases, with 11 bases remaining between them. This CDR3 region has 12 residues. Germline assignment: CDR1 GTSNPN and CDR2 SVGIG (reference sequence). CDR3 residues: CAWSSILETQYF. The CDR3 DNA reads TGTGCCTGGTCCTCTATCTTAGAGACCCAGTACTTC.

The rearrangement uses TRBV27 and TRBJ2-1; 11 bases are a match to TRBD2. Per the germline V gene, CDR1 is MNHEY and CDR2 is SMNVEV (reference sequence). The junction had 6 bases not matched to a gene; V was cut back by 3 bases and J by 5 bases. This CDR3 is built from 16 residues. CDR3 sequence (DNA): TGTGCCAGCAGTTTCTTTACTAGCGGGAGAAACAATGAGCAGTTCTTC. Translated: CASSFFTSGRNNEQFF.

The CDR3 protein is CASSQGLGSSYEQYF. CDR3 DNA sequence: TGCGCCAGCAGCCAAGGTCTAGGGAGCTCCTACGAGCAGTACTTC. The chain is built from TRBV4-3 and TRBJ2-7; D perhaps matches TRBD2 (5 bases). Between the trimmed V and J ends, which lost 1 base and 0 bases, there was a span of 10 bases. Germline CDR1 LGHNA, CDR2 YSLEER. This CDR3 contains 15 residues.

The genes are TRBV7-2 and TRBJ2-7, with TRBD2 matching over 8 bases. With V trimmed by 7 bases and J by 4 bases, 9 bases remained unmatched. The CDR3 is 14 amino acids. Germline lookup yields CDR1 SGHTA and CDR2 FQGNSA. This chain's CDR3 is CASIPTGGPYEQYF. The CDR3 region has the DNA TGTGCCAGCATCCCCACGGGGGGGCCTTACGAGCAGTACTTC.

The count of this clone is one. The chain joins TRBV7-6 to TRBJ1-1, with 7 bases that match TRBD1. V lost 7 bases, J lost 1 base, and 12 bases stayed unmatched. The germline CDR1 and CDR2 sequences are SGHVS and FNYEAQ. The CDR3 is 16 amino acids. Here the CDR3 DNA reads TGTGCCAGCACCCGTCTAGGGGGCGTAGAGAACACTGAAGCTTTCTTT. Protein: CASTRLGGVENTEAFF. Complete variable domain (other parts from reference TRBV7-6 and TRBJ1-1): GAGVSQSPRYKVTKRGQDVALRCDPISGHVSLYWYRQALGQGPEFLTYFNYEAQQDKSGLPNDRFSAERPEGSISTLTIQRTEQRDSAMYRCASTRLGGVENTEAFFGQGTRLTVV.

DNA for the CDR3: TGTGCCAGCAGTTACTCGGGAGTGCGAGAGACCCAGTACTTC. Translated: CASSYSGVRETQYF. The rearrangement uses TRBV6-5 and TRBJ2-5, with a possible D match to TRBD2 (5 bases). Germline V lookup: CDR1 MNHEY, CDR2 SVGAGI. The CDR3 contains 14 residues. V gave up 0 bases and J gave up 4 bases, with 9 bases separating them.